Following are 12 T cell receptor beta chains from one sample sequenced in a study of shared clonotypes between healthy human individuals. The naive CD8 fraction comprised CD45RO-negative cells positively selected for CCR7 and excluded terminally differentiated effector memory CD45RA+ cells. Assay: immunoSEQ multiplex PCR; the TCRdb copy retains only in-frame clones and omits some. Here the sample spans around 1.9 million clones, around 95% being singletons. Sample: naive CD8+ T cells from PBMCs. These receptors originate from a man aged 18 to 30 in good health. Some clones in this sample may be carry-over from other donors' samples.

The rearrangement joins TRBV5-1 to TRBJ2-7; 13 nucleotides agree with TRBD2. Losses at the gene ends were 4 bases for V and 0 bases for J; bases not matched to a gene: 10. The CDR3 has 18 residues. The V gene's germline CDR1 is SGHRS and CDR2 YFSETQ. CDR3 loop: CASSGTSGNAPLSYEQYF. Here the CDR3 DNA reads TGCGCCAGCAGCGGGACTAGCGGGAACGCTCCCCTCTCCTACGAGCAGTACTTC.

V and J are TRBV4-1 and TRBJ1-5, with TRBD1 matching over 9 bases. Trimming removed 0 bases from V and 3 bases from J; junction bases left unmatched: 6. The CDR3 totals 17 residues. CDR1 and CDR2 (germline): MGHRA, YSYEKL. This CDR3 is CASSQDGGQGFNQPQHF. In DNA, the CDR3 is TGCGCCAGCAGCCAAGATGGCGGACAGGGGTTCAATCAGCCCCAGCATTTT.

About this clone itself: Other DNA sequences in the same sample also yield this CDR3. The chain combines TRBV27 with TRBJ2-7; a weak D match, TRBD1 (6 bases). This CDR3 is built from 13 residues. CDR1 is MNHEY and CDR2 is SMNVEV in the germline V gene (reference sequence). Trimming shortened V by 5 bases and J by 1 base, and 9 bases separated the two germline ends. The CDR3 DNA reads TGTGCCAGCAGTCCAGGGACATCCTACGAGCAGTACTTC. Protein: CASSPGTSYEQYF.

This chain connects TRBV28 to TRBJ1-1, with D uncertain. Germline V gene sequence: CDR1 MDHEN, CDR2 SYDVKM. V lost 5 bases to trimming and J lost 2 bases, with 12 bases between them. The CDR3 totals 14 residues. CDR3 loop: CASSQAPRNTEAFF. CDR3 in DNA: TGTGCCAGCAGTCAGGCCCCTAGAAACACTGAAGCTTTCTTT.

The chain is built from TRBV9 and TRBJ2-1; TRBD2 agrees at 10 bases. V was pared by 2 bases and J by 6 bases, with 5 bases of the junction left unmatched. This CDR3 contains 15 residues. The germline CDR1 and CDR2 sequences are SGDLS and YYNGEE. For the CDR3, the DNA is TGTGCCAGCAGCGTGGGGACTAGCGTTGGCAATGAGCAGTTCTTC. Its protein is CASSVGTSVGNEQFF.

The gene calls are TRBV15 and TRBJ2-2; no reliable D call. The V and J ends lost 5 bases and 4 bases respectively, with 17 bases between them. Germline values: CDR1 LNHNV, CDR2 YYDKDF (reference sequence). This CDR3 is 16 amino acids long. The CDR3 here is CATSGPSFFSTGELFF. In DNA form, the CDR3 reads TGTGCCACCAGCGGGCCCAGTTTCTTCAGCACCGGGGAGCTGTTTTTT.

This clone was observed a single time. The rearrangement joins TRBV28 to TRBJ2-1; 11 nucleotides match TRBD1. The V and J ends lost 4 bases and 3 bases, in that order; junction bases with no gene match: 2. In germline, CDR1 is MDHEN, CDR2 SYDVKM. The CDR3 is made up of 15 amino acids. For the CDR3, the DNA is TGTGCCAGCAGTTCCGGGACAGGGGGCTACAATGAGCAGTTCTTC. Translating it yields CASSSGTGGYNEQFF.

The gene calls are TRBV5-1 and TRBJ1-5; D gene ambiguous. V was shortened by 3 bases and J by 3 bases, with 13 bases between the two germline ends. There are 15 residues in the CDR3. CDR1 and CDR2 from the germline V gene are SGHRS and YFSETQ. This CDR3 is CASSSEGRINQPQHF. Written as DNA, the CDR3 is TGCGCCAGCAGCTCGGAGGGAAGAATCAATCAGCCCCAGCATTTT.

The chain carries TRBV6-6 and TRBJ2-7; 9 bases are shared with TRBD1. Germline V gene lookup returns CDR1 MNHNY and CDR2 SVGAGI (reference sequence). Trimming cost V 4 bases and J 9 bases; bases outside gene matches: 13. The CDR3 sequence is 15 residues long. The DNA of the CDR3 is TGTGCCAGCAGTTCAAATCGGGACAGGGTCTCCGGGCAGTACTTC. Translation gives CASSSNRDRVSGQYF.

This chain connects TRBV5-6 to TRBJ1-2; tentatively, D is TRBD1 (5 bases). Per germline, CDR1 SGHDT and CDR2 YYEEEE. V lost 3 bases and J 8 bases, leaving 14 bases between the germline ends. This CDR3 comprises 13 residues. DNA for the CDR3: TGTGCCAGCAGCTCGGACAAAGCGAGCGGCTACACCTTC. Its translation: CASSSDKASGYTF.

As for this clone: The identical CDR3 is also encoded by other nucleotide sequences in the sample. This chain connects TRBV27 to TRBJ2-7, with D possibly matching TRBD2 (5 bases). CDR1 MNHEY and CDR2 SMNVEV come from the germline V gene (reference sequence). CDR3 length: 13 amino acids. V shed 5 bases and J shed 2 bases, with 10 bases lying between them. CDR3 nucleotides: TGTGCCAGCAGTCCCGGAGGTACCTACGAGCAGTACTTC. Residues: CASSPGGTYEQYF.

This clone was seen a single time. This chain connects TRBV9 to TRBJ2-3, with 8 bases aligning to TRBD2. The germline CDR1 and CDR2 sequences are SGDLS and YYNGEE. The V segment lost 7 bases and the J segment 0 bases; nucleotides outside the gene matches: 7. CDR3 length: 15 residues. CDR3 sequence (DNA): TGTGCCAGCGCGCCGGGAGGGACAAGCACAGATACGCAGTATTTT. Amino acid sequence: CASAPGGTSTDTQYF.